This T cell receptor beta chain was retrieved from a study of blood T cell repertoires in COVID-19. Study as a whole: The United States, Italy and Spain provided the acute and convalescent COVID-19 samples. From T cells, B-cell-depleted T cells, or PBMCs came the material, which was cDNA or gDNA.

Original handling: Quantification of nucleated cells was approximated via reference gene primer amplification. Here immunoSEQ multiplex PCR was the method, and the copy in TCRdb shows in-frame clones only, minus some. For V, J and clone size, that table is used; D and trimming come from the DNA. The sample consists of fewer than 500,000 clones, roughly 86% of them appearing once. V was shortened by 3 bases and J by 0 bases, with 12 bases between the two germline ends. Per the germline V gene, CDR1 is GTSNPN and CDR2 is SVGIG (reference sequence). The CDR3 consists of 15 residues. This TCR came from a human donor with acute or convalescent COVID-19. The donor label of this sample is uncertain. Sequencing was performed on peripheral blood. V gene TRBV30 combines with J gene TRBJ1-5; perhaps TRBD1 as D (6 bases). CDR3 nucleotides: TGTGCCTGGAGAGACCGACAGGATAGCAATCAGCCCCAGCATTTT. This gives the protein CAWRDRQDSNQPQHF.